Listed below are T cell receptor beta chains from one sample, sequenced in a study of blood T cell repertoires in COVID-19. Profiling relied on immunoSEQ multiplex PCR, and the TCRdb table lists in-frame clones only, not all of them. The table includes tens of thousands of clones, about 85% detected once. The specimen was peripheral blood. Receptor source: a man aged 60 to 69 with COVID-19, enrolled during active disease. CDR3s include the opening cysteine and the closing phenylalanine or tryptophan. Each record gives: CDR3 protein, CDR3 DNA, V gene, J gene, D gene, clone size. D genes are given only for firm matches. Only part of the rows carry a size: once, few, many, or a class if the clone is expanded.

CASSQDGGHLNQPQHF	TGCGCCAGCAGCCAAGATGGGGGACATCTGAATCAGCCCCAGCATTTT	TRBV4-1	TRBJ1-5	.	.
CASSLTSGNEQYF	TGTGCCAGCAGCTTAACTTCGGGGAACGAGCAGTACTTC	TRBV7-7	TRBJ2-7	.	few
CASSSAGTGSETQYF	TGTGCCAGCAGTTCCGCCGGGACAGGGTCGGAGACCCAGTACTTC	TRBV28	TRBJ2-5	TRBD1	.
CASSVQGALYGYTF	TGTGCCAGCAGTGTACAGGGGGCCCTCTATGGCTACACCTTC	TRBV2	TRBJ1-2	TRBD1	once
CASSEGPVETQYF	TGCGCCAGCAGTGAGGGCCCCGTGGAGACCCAGTACTTC	TRBV10-1	TRBJ2-5	.	.
CASSLAGTNTGELFF	TGTGCCAGCAGTTTAGCGGGGACGAACACCGGGGAGCTGTTTTTT	TRBV2	TRBJ2-2	TRBD2	few
CASSLGQDTQYF	TGTGCCAGCAGTTTAGGGCAAGATACGCAGTATTTT	TRBV12-3/TRBV12-4	TRBJ2-3	.	.
CASSPGAGGSGHEQFF	TGTGCCAGCTCACCGGGAGCGGGAGGGTCCGGGCATGAGCAGTTCTTC	TRBV18	TRBJ2-1	TRBD2	.
CASSEGPQGGYGYTF	TGTGCCAGCAGTGAAGGGCCCCAGGGTGGCTATGGCTACACCTTC	TRBV6-1	TRBJ1-2	.	once
CASSLGAYREGETQYF	TGTGCCAGCAGCTTGGGGGCCTACCGGGAGGGTGAGACCCAGTACTTC	TRBV11-3	TRBJ2-5	TRBD2	.
CASSSLRESNEQFF	TGTGCCAGCAGCTCCCTGCGGGAGAGCAATGAGCAGTTCTTC	TRBV7-3	TRBJ2-1	TRBD2	.
CSVVLSPGTYEQYF	TGCAGCGTTGTATTATCCCCGGGAACATACGAGCAGTACTTC	TRBV29-1	TRBJ2-7	.	.
CASSYSGGNPYEQYF	TGTGCCAGCAGTTACTCGGGGGGGAATCCCTACGAGCAGTACTTC	TRBV6-5	TRBJ2-7	TRBD2	few
CASSEVGAGGEKLFF	TGTGCCAGCAGTGAAGTAGGGGCAGGGGGTGAAAAACTGTTTTTT	TRBV6-1	TRBJ1-4	TRBD1	once
CASSLAMGSTTEAFF	TGCGCCAGCAGCTTGGCTATGGGGAGCACCACTGAAGCTTTCTTT	TRBV5-1	TRBJ1-1	.	.
CASSPTGGRGAFF	TGCGCCAGCAGCCCCACAGGGGGCAGGGGAGCTTTCTTT	TRBV4-1	TRBJ1-1	TRBD1	many
CSVEATGEQYF	TGCAGCGTTGAAGCTACCGGCGAGCAGTACTTC	TRBV29-1	TRBJ2-7	.	.
CASNGESSNQPQHF	TGTGCCAGCAATGGTGAGTCTAGCAATCAGCCCCAGCATTTT	TRBV2	TRBJ1-5	.	many
CASSDRPYSNQPQHF	TGTGCCAGTAGTGACAGACCTTATAGCAATCAGCCCCAGCATTTT	TRBV19	TRBJ1-5	.	.
CASSGRTTNSPLHF	TGCGCCAGCAGCGGAAGGACAACTAATTCACCCCTCCACTTT	TRBV5-1	TRBJ1-6	.	.
CASSYTSGVPNQPQHF	TGTGCCAGCAGTTACACTTCAGGGGTCCCAAATCAGCCCCAGCATTTT	TRBV6-5	TRBJ1-5	.	.
CASSLYPGLAGVHTGELFF	TGTGCCAGCAGCTTATACCCGGGACTAGCGGGAGTACACACCGGGGAGCTGTTTTTT	TRBV11-2	TRBJ2-2	TRBD2	.
CASSLSLQETQYF	TGTGCCAGCTCCCTGTCCCTACAAGAGACCCAGTACTTC	TRBV18	TRBJ2-5	.	once
CASSQDRAAGYEQYF	TGTGCCAGCAGCCAGGATAGGGCAGCAGGGTACGAGCAGTACTTC	TRBV4-2	TRBJ2-7	.	.
CASSEYGQGGTDTQYF	TGTGCCAGCAGTGAATACGGGCAGGGTGGGACAGATACGCAGTATTTT	TRBV6-1	TRBJ2-3	.	.
CASNAGSTDTQYF	TGTGCCAGCAATGCGGGGAGCACAGATACGCAGTATTTT	TRBV2	TRBJ2-3	.	.
CPWASPCEQYF	TGTCCCTGGGCATCCCCTTGCGAGCAGTACTTC	TRBV21-1	TRBJ2-7	.	.